This T cell receptor beta chain was documented in a study of radiotherapy plus CTLA-4 blockade in lung cancer. TCRdb's table, derived via immunoSEQ multiplex PCR, lists solely in-frame clones and lacks some. The sample lists about 77,000 clones, roughly four fifths occurring once. CDR1 is MNHNS, CDR2 SASEGT, per germline. V was clipped by 3 bases and J by 3 bases; unmatched bases: 4. This CDR3 comprises 14 residues. The chain couples TRBV6-1 to TRBJ2-7, with 8 nucleotides matching TRBD2. The origin of this receptor is a human donor with non-small cell lung cancer whose response to radiotherapy plus ipilimumab could not be evaluated. The material was peripheral blood, obtained from a patient treated with radiotherapy plus ipilimumab. The CDR3 DNA follows: TGTGCCAGCAGTGAGGCGGGGGGAGACTACGAGCAGTACTTC. It codes for CASSEAGGDYEQYF.